The clone carrying this TCR beta chain was recorded a few times. As for time point: blood at routine non-recurrence follow-up after resection. Material for sequencing was whole RNA from tumor, nontumor lung or frozen PBMC, left unsorted. TCRdb re-called the 5' RACE reads with MiXCR, one entry per CDR3 protein. Altogether roughly 120,000 distinct CDR3 sequences are present, over 9% being singletons, with the ten largest covering approximately 15%. The germline V gene encodes CDR1 SQVTM and CDR2 ANQGSEA. This CDR3 is 13 amino acids long. Unmatched junction bases numbered 7, after V lost 6 bases and J lost 4 bases. This sample stems from a study of spatial heterogeneity in lung cancer.

The TCR sequence derives from a male donor with early-stage non-small cell lung cancer. The rearrangement joins TRBV29-1 to TRBJ2-7, with 9 bases aligning to TRBD1. Sequencing was performed on PBMCs, taken at follow-up. CDR3 sequence: CSVAGTGKYEQYF. The CDR3 DNA sequence: TGCAGCGTCGCCGGGACAGGGAAATACGAGCAGTACTTC.